Listed here are 18 T cell receptor beta chains from one sample, sequenced in a study of OX40 agonist ivuxolimab in advanced cancers. The repertoire was sequenced with immunoSEQ multiplex PCR; TCRdb's copy has only in-frame clones and lacks some. Of 30,000 to 45,000 clones in the sample, over 80% were seen once. Material: CD4+ or CD8+ T cells sorted from blood, obtained in a trial of the OX40 agonist ivuxolimab. The source of these receptors is an adult with an advanced solid tumor such as melanoma, head and neck, liver or kidney cancer.

The V call is TRBV6-6, the J call TRBJ1-1; TRBD1 is a possible D gene (5 bases). Looked up from germline, CDR1 is MNHNY and CDR2 is SVGAGI (reference sequence). Trimming left V 5 bases short and J 6 bases short, with 10 bases between. The CDR3 is 12 amino acids. CDR3 sequence reads: CASSRGDPEAFF. Written as DNA, the CDR3 is TGTGCCAGCAGTAGAGGGGACCCTGAAGCTTTCTTT.

The chain has TRBV19 and TRBJ1-5, with 11 positions matching TRBD1. The CDR3 covers 15 residues. V was clipped by 6 bases and J by 6 bases; unmatched bases: 7. CDR1 and CDR2 from the germline V gene are LNHDA and SQIVND (reference sequence). The CDR3 DNA reads TGTGCCAGTAGAAGGACAGGGGGCGCCGGTCAGCCCCAGCATTTT. This translates into CASRRTGGAGQPQHF.

The V call is TRBV18, the J call TRBJ2-7, with D perhaps TRBD1 (5 bases). With 3 bases removed from V and 3 bases from J, the gap between germline ends came to 9 bases. This CDR3 is 13 amino acids long. CDR1 is KGHSH and CDR2 is LQKENI in the germline V gene. CDR3 sequence: CASSPLDNYEQYF. CDR3 DNA: TGTGCCAGCTCACCCTTGGACAACTACGAGCAGTACTTC.

The chain recombines TRBV6-1 with TRBJ1-2; the match to TRBD1 covers 7 bases. Trimming removed 6 bases from V and 2 bases from J; junction bases left unmatched: 6. The CDR3 sequence is 14 residues long. Germline V gives CDR1 MNHNS, CDR2 SASEGT. CDR3 amino acids: CASSWTGQNYGYTF. In nucleotides, the CDR3 is TGTGCCAGCAGCTGGACAGGTCAGAACTATGGCTACACCTTC.

The chain couples TRBV7-9 to TRBJ1-3, with unresolved D. V was pared by 3 bases and J by 2 bases, with 17 bases between. Germline CDR1 is SEHNR and CDR2 is FQNEAQ (reference sequence). CDR3 length: 17 amino acids. CDR3 sequence (DNA): TGTGCCAGCAGCTTGGGTGTATTTCGGACGCCTGGAAACACCATATATTTT. Amino acids: CASSLGVFRTPGNTIYF.

This rearrangement joins TRBV28 to TRBJ1-4, with unresolved D. The ends were cut back, 4 bases at V and 4 bases at J, with 16 bases in the middle. CDR1 and CDR2 from the germline V gene are MDHEN and SYDVKM. CDR3 length: 16 amino acids. As DNA, the CDR3 is TGTGCCAGCAGTTCAGCAACGGACGGAAATAATGAAAAACTGTTTTTT. Protein: CASSSATDGNNEKLFF.

The chain combines TRBV6-5 with TRBJ1-1; 9 bases match TRBD1. This CDR3 contains 15 residues. Trimming at V came to 6 bases and at J to 4 bases, leaving 9 bases not matched to a gene. The germline V gene encodes CDR1 MNHEY and CDR2 SVGAGI. CDR3 loop: CASSRTGVASTEAFF. In DNA form, the CDR3 reads TGTGCCAGCAGCCGGACAGGGGTCGCCTCCACTGAAGCTTTCTTT.

The V gene is TRBV19, the J gene TRBJ2-5; D is unresolved. Germline assignment: CDR1 LNHDA and CDR2 SQIVND (reference sequence). Trimming pared 1 base from V and 2 bases from J, leaving 8 bases between. The CDR3 extends over 14 amino acids. CDR3 sequence: CASSIVQKQETQYF. The CDR3 bases are TGTGCCAGTAGTATAGTCCAGAAACAAGAGACCCAGTACTTC.

V gene TRBV13 combines with J gene TRBJ1-1, with D unresolved. This CDR3 spans 11 amino acids. Per the germline V gene, CDR1 is PRHDT and CDR2 is FYEKMQ (reference sequence). Deletions cut 5 bases from V and 10 bases from J, with 11 bases between. In DNA, the CDR3 is TGTGCCAGCAGCCGCGCAGGATCAGCTTTCTTT. Protein: CASSRAGSAFF.

The chain is built from TRBV10-2 and TRBJ2-3; 11 bases line up with TRBD2. Losses at the gene ends were 6 bases for V and 4 bases for J; bases not matched to a gene: 3. CDR3 length: 14 residues. Germline loops: CDR1 WSHSY, CDR2 SAAADI. This chain's CDR3 is CASSTSGRSDTQYF. CDR3 nucleotides: TGCGCCAGCAGCACTAGCGGGAGATCAGATACGCAGTATTTT.

V and J are TRBV29-1 and TRBJ1-4; D remains unclear. Germline loops: CDR1 SQVTM, CDR2 ANQGSEA. CDR3 length: 13 residues. V lost 7 bases and J lost 3, with 12 bases in between. The CDR3: CSAHLVANEKLFF. The CDR3 DNA reads as TGCAGCGCCCATTTAGTAGCTAATGAAAAACTGTTTTTT.

The chain carries TRBV20-1 and TRBJ2-1; D is ambiguous. V was trimmed by 5 bases and J by 9 bases, leaving 11 bases between them. This CDR3 has 11 amino acids. CDR1 is DFQATT and CDR2 is SNEGSKA in the germline V gene (reference sequence). This chain's CDR3 is CSAHLVGEQFF. Here the CDR3 DNA reads TGCAGTGCTCACCTTGTGGGTGAGCAGTTCTTC.

The rearrangement links TRBV10-2 to TRBJ2-2; D is perhaps TRBD2 (7 bases). The CDR3 runs 16 residues. Trimming left V 3 bases short and J 2 bases short, with 13 bases between. Germline V lookup: CDR1 WSHSY, CDR2 SAAADI. In nucleotides, the CDR3 is TGCGCCAGCAGTGACCCGGGGGGCGGAAACACCGGGGAGCTGTTTTTT. This sequence encodes CASSDPGGGNTGELFF.

This clone was found a few times. The rearrangement joins TRBV20-1 to TRBJ1-2; D not certain. The ends were cut back, 0 bases at V and 9 bases at J, with 5 bases in the middle. From germline, CDR1 is DFQATT and CDR2 SNEGSKA (reference sequence). The CDR3 has 10 residues. CDR3: CSARDRSYTF. In DNA, the CDR3 is TGCAGTGCTAGAGATCGGAGCTACACCTTC.

The V call is TRBV15, the J call TRBJ1-3; D remains unclear. CDR3 length: 13 amino acids. Germline values: CDR1 LNHNV, CDR2 YYDKDF (reference sequence). The V end was cut by 0 bases, the J end by 9 bases, with 9 bases between. Here the CDR3 DNA reads TGTGCCACCAGCAGAGATGAGGTTCCCACCATATATTTT. This gives the protein CATSRDEVPTIYF.

V is TRBV5-8 and J is TRBJ2-4; 7 bases align to TRBD2. CDR1 and CDR2 (germline): SGHTS, YDEGEE. CDR3 size: 14 residues. V was pared by 2 bases and J by 7 bases, with 6 bases of the junction left unmatched. This CDR3 is CASSFDRAGNIQYF. CDR3 nucleotides: TGTGCCAGCAGCTTCGACAGAGCGGGGAACATTCAGTACTTC. Combining the CDR3 with reference TRBV5-8 and TRBJ2-4 gives the whole variable domain EAGVTQSPTHLIKTRGQQATLRCSPISGHTSVYWYQQALGLGLQFLLWYDEGEERNRGNFPPRFSGRQFPNYSSELNVNALELEDSALYLCASSFDRAGNIQYFGAGTRLSVL.

This clone was observed once. The chain recombines TRBV2 with TRBJ2-1; 9 nucleotides agree with TRBD1. CDR1 and CDR2 (germline): SNHLY, FYNNEI. Losses at the gene ends were 9 bases for V and 9 bases for J; bases not matched to a gene: 6. The CDR3 sequence is 12 residues long. Here the CDR3 reads CARRQGEGEQFF. In DNA, the CDR3 is TGTGCCAGGAGACAGGGGGAGGGTGAGCAGTTCTTC.

This rearrangement joins TRBV25-1 to TRBJ2-2; 7 bases line up with TRBD2. The ends lost 7 bases at V and 1 base at J; junction bases unmatched: 6. This CDR3 has 15 amino acids. Germline lookup yields CDR1 MGHDK and CDR2 SYGVNS. The CDR3 region has the DNA TGTGCCAGCATGGGGGAGGGAGGGAACACCGGGGAGCTGTTTTTT. Its translation is CASMGEGGNTGELFF.